The 27 T cell receptor beta chains below were found in one sample sequenced in a study of CD8 T cells in ankylosing spondylitis. TCRdb used MiXCR to reprocess the 5' RACE reads, holding one entry per CDR3 protein. Here the sample spans roughly 220,000 distinct CDR3 sequences, about 10% being singletons. The specimen sequenced was blood, either unsorted or a sorted T cell fraction (not recorded which). These receptors all stem from a male donor with ankylosing spondylitis or in good health (not recorded which).

This clonotype has a handful of counts. V gene TRBV6-2 or TRBV6-3 combines with J gene TRBJ2-5, with 12 bases lining up with TRBD2. Germline V gene data show CDR1 as MNHEY and CDR2 as SVGEGT. Unmatched junction bases numbered 11, after V lost 7 bases and J lost 5 bases. The CDR3 extends over 16 amino acids. The CDR3 nucleotides are TGTGCCAGCATCCACGGACTAGCGGGGCTTATCGAGACCCAGTACTTC. Amino acid sequence: CASIHGLAGLIETQYF.

This clonotype was seen many times. The chain uses TRBV12-3 or TRBV12-4 and TRBJ2-1, with no clear D. V was trimmed by 6 bases and J by 2 bases, leaving 11 bases between them. There are 14 residues in the CDR3. CDR3 sequence: CASSARTTYNEQFF. Here the CDR3 DNA reads TGTGCCAGCAGCGCCAGGACCACCTACAATGAGCAGTTCTTC.

The chain recombines TRBV20-1 with TRBJ2-3, with TRBD2 matching 13 bases. Germline V gene data show CDR1 as DFQATT and CDR2 as SNEGSKA (reference sequence). V gave up 6 bases and J gave up 6 bases; unmatched junction bases: 12. The length of the CDR3 is 16 residues. The CDR3 DNA is TGCAGTGCCGCTAAGCCAGGGACTAGCGGGGACGATACGCAGTATTTT. Encoded protein: CSAAKPGTSGDDTQYF.

This clonotype has ten or more counts. This chain uses TRBV27 with TRBJ1-5, with 9 bases lining up with TRBD1. J was trimmed by 6 bases and V by 5 bases; bases with no gene match: 8. Germline V gene sequence: CDR1 MNHEY, CDR2 SMNVEV (reference sequence). This CDR3 comprises 15 residues. CDR3 region: CASSTDRGGSQPQHF. The CDR3 DNA reads as TGTGCCAGCAGTACGGACAGGGGAGGTTCTCAGCCCCAGCATTTT.

The table lists this clonotype with many counts. The chain is built from TRBV20-1 and TRBJ2-5; weak D call: TRBD1 (6 bases). Germline CDR1 reads DFQATT; CDR2 reads SNEGSKA (reference sequence). Trimming took off 5 bases at V and 3 bases at J, with 16 bases between the two ends. The CDR3 has 14 residues. As DNA, the CDR3 is TGCAGTGCTGGCCTGGACAGTTTTAAAGAGACCCAGTACTTC. Protein sequence: CSAGLDSFKETQYF.

This clonotype was detected only a few times. The chain uses TRBV3-1 and TRBJ2-1, with 11 bases identical to TRBD2. This CDR3 contains 15 residues. Unmatched junction bases numbered 5, after V lost 1 base and J lost 9 bases. The germline CDR1 and CDR2 sequences are LGHDT and YNNKEL (reference sequence). The CDR3 region has the DNA TGTGCCAGCAGCCAAGCAAGACTAGCGGGGACTGAGCAGTTCTTC. Translation gives CASSQARLAGTEQFF.

The table lists this clonotype with a few counts. V and J are TRBV5-5 and TRBJ2-1; TRBD1 matches 9 bases. The V gene's germline CDR1 is SGHKS and CDR2 YYEKEE (reference sequence). The V gene end was trimmed by 4 bases and the J gene end by 3 bases; junction bases not matched to a gene: 5. The CDR3 runs 15 residues. Here the CDR3 DNA reads TGTGCCAGCAGCGGACAGACAGGGGGCTACAATGAGCAGTTCTTC. Its protein product is CASSGQTGGYNEQFF.

This clonotype was seen only a few times. The chain recombines TRBV20-1 with TRBJ2-5, with 8 bases that match TRBD2. J gave up 4 bases and V 0 bases, and 13 bases lay outside the gene matches. The CDR3 spans 17 residues. CDR1 is DFQATT and CDR2 is SNEGSKA in the germline V gene (reference sequence). The CDR3 loop reads CSARDSERGGLIETQYF. The CDR3 coding sequence is TGCAGTGCTAGAGATTCGGAACGGGGGGGGCTCATAGAGACCCAGTACTTC.

This clonotype was detected many times. The chain uses TRBV4-2 and TRBJ2-1; 11 nucleotides agree with TRBD2. The CDR3 length is 19 residues. Germline V gene lookup returns CDR1 LGHNA and CDR2 YNFKEQ. Unmatched junction bases numbered 11, after V lost 1 base and J lost 3 bases. The CDR3 loop is CASSQARAASGGNYNEQFF. The CDR3 DNA is TGTGCCAGCAGCCAAGCTCGAGCGGCTAGCGGGGGGAACTACAATGAGCAGTTCTTC.

In this sample, this clonotype turned up many times. This chain joins TRBV10-3 and TRBJ2-2; 7 nucleotides agree with TRBD1. The V and J ends lost 8 bases and 4 bases, in that order; junction bases with no gene match: 10. The germline V gene has CDR1 ENHRY and CDR2 SYGVKD. CDR3 length: 15 amino acids. The DNA for the CDR3 is TGTGCCATCCGGGACAGTCCTTCGGGCACCGGGGAGCTGTTTTTT. This codes for CAIRDSPSGTGELFF.

This clonotype was seen a handful of times. One junction end does not reproduce the germline sequence, and a read error may be involved. The J gene is TRBJ2-1, the V gene TRBV20-1, with 11 bases identical to TRBD2. CDR3 length equals 15 residues. Germline CDR1 is DFQATT and CDR2 is SNEGSKA (reference sequence). The CDR3 here is CCASSGGAPGNEQFF. CDR3 sequence (DNA): TGCTGTGCTAGTAGCGGGGGGGCCCCCGGGAATGAGCAGTTCTTC.

This clonotype was seen repeatedly, ten times or more. The chain recombines TRBV5-1 with TRBJ1-6; 7 nucleotides agree with TRBD1. This CDR3 contains 16 residues. Losses at the gene ends were 0 bases for V and 6 bases for J; bases not matched to a gene: 6. Germline CDR1 SGHRS, CDR2 YFSETQ. This chain's CDR3 is CASSLANQGGNSPLHF. CDR3 bases: TGCGCCAGCAGCTTGGCCAATCAGGGGGGTAATTCACCCCTCCACTTT. The full variable domain, rest sourced from reference TRBV5-1 and TRBJ1-6, is KAGVTQTPRYLIKTRGQQVTLSCSPISGHRSVSWYQQTPGQGLQFLFEYFSETQRNKGNFPGRFSGRQFSNSRSEMNVSTLELGDSALYLCASSLANQGGNSPLHFGNGTRLTVT.

This clonotype appeared a few times. The rearrangement links TRBV12-3 or TRBV12-4 to TRBJ2-7; 10 bases are a match to TRBD1. The CDR3 is made up of 13 amino acids. The V and J ends lost 6 bases and 7 bases, in that order; junction bases with no gene match: 6. In DNA, the CDR3 is TGTGCCAGCAGACCGGGACAGGGGTGGGAGCAGTACTTC. This gives the protein CASRPGQGWEQYF.

The sample holds many counts of this clonotype. V is TRBV11-1 and J is TRBJ2-7, with D hard to call. Germline V CDR1 and CDR2: SGHAT, FQDESV (reference sequence). Trimming took off 0 bases at V and 6 bases at J, with 9 bases between the two ends. This CDR3 comprises 13 residues. The CDR3 here is CASSLAPDSEQYF. In DNA form, the CDR3 reads TGTGCCAGCAGCTTAGCGCCGGATAGCGAGCAGTACTTC.

This clonotype was detected ten times or more. This CDR3 reads CASSQDEGASYGYTF. In DNA form, the CDR3 reads TGTGCCAGCAGCCAAGATGAGGGGGCGTCCTATGGCTACACCTTC. This chain uses TRBV3-1 with TRBJ1-2, with 7 positions matching TRBD1. CDR3 size: 15 residues. Germline loops: CDR1 LGHDT, CDR2 YNNKEL (reference sequence). V was pared by 0 bases and J by 4 bases, with 5 bases of the junction left unmatched. The whole variable domain, filled in from reference TRBV3-1 and TRBJ1-2, reads DTAVSQTPKYLVTQMGNDKSIKCEQNLGHDTMYWYKQDSKKFLKIMFSYNNKELIINETVPNRFSPKSPDKAHLNLHINSLELGDSAVYFCASSQDEGASYGYTFGSGTRLTVV.

The gene calls are TRBV7-8 and TRBJ2-3; 8 nucleotides line up with TRBD1. CDR3 length equals 16 residues. V was pared by 4 bases and J by 1 base, with 7 bases of the junction left unmatched. CDR1 and CDR2 (germline): SGHVS, FQNEAQ. CDR3 loop: CASSSNPGQGTDTQYF. The CDR3 bases are TGTGCCAGCAGCTCCAACCCGGGACAGGGCACAGATACGCAGTATTTT.

The chain uses TRBV20-1 and TRBJ2-1; 9 bases map to TRBD2. The CDR3 loop spans 17 amino acids. The V and J ends lost 3 bases and 3 bases, in that order; junction bases with no gene match: 12. From germline, CDR1 is DFQATT and CDR2 SNEGSKA (reference sequence). CDR3 in DNA: TGCAGTGCTAGGAGCTTGAGGCTAGCGGGGAACTACAATGAGCAGTTCTTC. Translation gives CSARSLRLAGNYNEQFF.

The V gene is TRBV12-3 or TRBV12-4, the J gene TRBJ2-3; TRBD2 aligns across 11 bases. The CDR3 sequence is 17 residues long. J lost 0 bases, V lost 2 bases, and 4 bases had no gene match. The CDR3 loop is CASSLSTSGGSTDTQYF. CDR3 in DNA: TGTGCCAGCAGTTTATCCACTAGCGGGGGAAGCACAGATACGCAGTATTTT.

The chain carries TRBV12-3 or TRBV12-4 and TRBJ2-2; 8 positions match TRBD1. The V segment lost 6 bases and the J segment 1 base; nucleotides outside the gene matches: 4. This CDR3 spans 15 amino acids. In DNA form, the CDR3 reads TGTGCCAGCAGACGGACAGGGAAGAACACCGGGGAGCTGTTTTTT. It specifies CASRRTGKNTGELFF.

V and J are TRBV7-2 and TRBJ2-1; 7 nucleotides align to TRBD2. The germline CDR1 and CDR2 sequences are SGHTA and FQGNSA. This CDR3 region has 17 residues. After removal of 0 bases from V and 2 bases from J, the junction contained 7 bases not matched to a gene. In nucleotides, the CDR3 is TGTGCCAGCAGCTTAGCGGGTGCGGGGGTCCCCTACAATGAGCAGTTCTTC. Protein product: CASSLAGAGVPYNEQFF.

The sample holds many counts of this clonotype. The chain's CDR3 is CSARDIGGYTEAFF. CDR3 nucleotides: TGCAGTGCTAGAGATATCGGGGGTTACACTGAAGCTTTCTTT. V usage is TRBV20-1 and J usage is TRBJ1-1; D may be TRBD1 (5 bases). Trimming left V 0 bases short and J 3 bases short, with 11 bases between. The CDR3 has 14 amino acids. Germline loops: CDR1 DFQATT, CDR2 SNEGSKA (reference sequence).

This clonotype was picked up a small number of times. The chain combines TRBV28 with TRBJ1-3; a weak D match, TRBD1 (5 bases). The CDR3 contains 14 residues. V lost 7 bases, J lost 2 bases, and 12 bases lay in between. Germline CDR1 MDHEN, CDR2 SYDVKM. The CDR3 is CASTSPGPGNTIYF. The CDR3 nucleotides read TGTGCCAGCACCTCTCCGGGGCCTGGAAACACCATATATTTT.

This clonotype occurred many times. V and J are TRBV7-8 and TRBJ2-3; 8 positions agree with TRBD1. Germline V CDR1 and CDR2: SGHVS, FQNEAQ. Trimming removed 6 bases from V and 2 bases from J; junction bases left unmatched: 7. The CDR3 sequence is 15 residues long. The DNA for the CDR3 is TGTGCCAGCAGTTTGTTGACAGGGGCCACAGATACGCAGTATTTT. Amino acids: CASSLLTGATDTQYF.

This clonotype was observed many times. The chain recombines TRBV28 with TRBJ1-3; D is unclear. The CDR3 has 16 amino acids. Trimming took 5 bases from V and 3 from J, leaving 17 bases between them. In germline, CDR1 is MDHEN, CDR2 SYDVKM. For the CDR3, the DNA is TGTGCCAGCAGTCGCCCCAGACGGGATTTTGGAAACACCATATATTTT. This translates into CASSRPRRDFGNTIYF.

The J gene is TRBJ2-2, the V gene TRBV2, with a tentative D call TRBD2 (5 bases). The germline gives CDR1 SNHLY, CDR2 FYNNEI. Trimming removed 8 bases at V and 2 bases at J, with 12 bases between. This CDR3 spans 14 amino acids. The CDR3 protein is CASGAGINTGELFF. The CDR3 DNA reads TGTGCCAGCGGAGCCGGGATCAACACCGGGGAGCTGTTTTTT.

This clonotype was found many times. This sequence joins TRBV6-2 or TRBV6-3 and TRBJ2-6, with D maybe TRBD1 (5 bases). Looked up from germline, CDR1 is MNHEY and CDR2 is SVGEGT. The CDR3 contains 16 residues. Trimming shortened V by 5 bases and J by 1 base, and 12 bases separated the two germline ends. In nucleotides, the CDR3 is TGTGCCAGCAGTGATCCTAGGGGTTCTGGGGCCAACGTCCTGACTTTC. This encodes CASSDPRGSGANVLTF.

As to this clonotype: A much bigger clone sits one base away, suggesting this may be a read error. The CDR3 nucleotides are TGTGCCAGCAGCCAATTCGTGCGGGCCACTGAAGCTTTCTTT. Translation gives CASSQFVRATEAFF. The chain is built from TRBV3-1 and TRBJ1-1; no firm D call. Germline values: CDR1 LGHDT, CDR2 YNNKEL (reference sequence). The CDR3 covers 14 residues. The V gene lost 2 bases and the J gene lost 4 bases, with 11 bases spanning the gap.